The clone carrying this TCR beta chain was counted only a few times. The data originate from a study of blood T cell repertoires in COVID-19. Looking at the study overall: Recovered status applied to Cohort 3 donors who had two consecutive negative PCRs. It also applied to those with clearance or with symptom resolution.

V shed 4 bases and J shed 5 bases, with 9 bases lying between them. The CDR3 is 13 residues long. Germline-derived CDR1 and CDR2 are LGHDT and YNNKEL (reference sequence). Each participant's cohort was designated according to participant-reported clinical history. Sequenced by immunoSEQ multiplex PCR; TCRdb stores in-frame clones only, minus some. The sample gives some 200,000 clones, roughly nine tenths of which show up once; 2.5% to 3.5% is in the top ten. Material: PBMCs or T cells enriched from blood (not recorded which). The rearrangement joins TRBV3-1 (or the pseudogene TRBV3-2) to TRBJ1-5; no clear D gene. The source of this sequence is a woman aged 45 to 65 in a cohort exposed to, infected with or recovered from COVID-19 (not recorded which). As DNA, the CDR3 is TGTGCCAGCAGCCCGAGAGATTATCAGCCCCAGCATTTT. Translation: CASSPRDYQPQHF.